Sequencing of this T cell receptor beta chain was carried out in a study of blood T cell repertoires in COVID-19. The repertoire was sequenced with immunoSEQ multiplex PCR; TCRdb's copy has only in-frame clones and lacks some. The sample has hundreds of thousands of clones, 87% seen once. This clone was counted once. Trimming removed 6 bases at V and 4 bases at J, with 17 bases between. Germline-derived CDR1 and CDR2 are SGHVS and FNYEAQ. The CDR3 length is 15 residues. The sequenced sample was peripheral blood. The chain has TRBV7-6 and TRBJ2-3; D perhaps matches TRBD2 (6 bases). The sequence was collected from a woman between 50 and 59 years old with COVID-19, enrolled during active disease. Here the CDR3 reads CASREGFGDADTQYF. In nucleotides, the CDR3 is TGTGCCAGCAGGGAGGGTTTCGGGGACGCAGATACGCAGTATTTT.